Each of the 22 T cell receptor beta chains below was sequenced from the same sample in a study of cytomegalovirus exposure and HLA in healthy donors. Primers included in the PCR were 60 Vbeta and 13 Jbeta primers. Clones were sequenced by immunoSEQ multiplex PCR, and TCRdb holds only the in-frame ones, with some missing. The table includes around 130,000 clones, over 60% detected once. Sequencing was done on a sample of PBMCs. The receptors originated from a human donor in good health.

This clone has a single count. In nucleotides, the CDR3 is TGTGCCAGCACCCAGATCGGGACAGGGATGGAGACCCAGTACTTC. Translation gives CASTQIGTGMETQYF. The gene calls are TRBV27 and TRBJ2-5, with 9 bases lining up with TRBD1. The germline gives CDR1 MNHEY, CDR2 SMNVEV (reference sequence). The CDR3 sequence is 15 residues long. Unmatched junction bases numbered 11, after V lost 7 bases and J lost 5 bases.

This clone appeared once. The V call is TRBV4-1, the J call TRBJ1-3; 7 positions agree with TRBD1. The CDR3 totals 16 residues. Germline CDR1 is MGHRA and CDR2 is YSYEKL. The ends lost 3 bases at V and 0 bases at J; junction bases unmatched: 5. The CDR3 reads CASSQTTGVSGNTIYF. The CDR3 region has the DNA TGCGCCAGCAGCCAGACTACAGGGGTCTCTGGAAACACCATATATTTT.

The chain employs TRBV7-2 and TRBJ2-7; TRBD2 aligns across 7 bases. Losses at the gene ends were 2 bases for V and 1 base for J; bases not matched to a gene: 11. Germline V gives CDR1 SGHTA, CDR2 FQGNSA. The CDR3 runs to 17 residues. In DNA form, the CDR3 reads TGTGCCAGCAGCTTAAAAATCGGCGGGAGTAAGTCCTACGAGCAGTACTTC. Protein: CASSLKIGGSKSYEQYF.

The V gene is TRBV7-2, the J gene TRBJ1-1; 7 nucleotides match TRBD1. Germline V gene sequence: CDR1 SGHTA, CDR2 FQGNSA. The CDR3 has 14 residues. V shed 3 bases, J shed 0 bases, and the junction held 1 base outside the gene matches. The CDR3 sequence: CASSLTGLNTEAFF. The CDR3 coding sequence is TGTGCCAGCAGCTTGACAGGGTTGAACACTGAAGCTTTCTTT.

The V call is TRBV7-2, the J call TRBJ1-5; D is unresolved. The CDR3 loop spans 13 amino acids. V shed 9 bases and J shed 4 bases, with 13 bases lying between them. Germline loops: CDR1 SGHTA, CDR2 FQGNSA. The CDR3 loop reads CASSARGNQPQHF. CDR3 bases: TGTGCCAGTTCCGCTCGGGGTAATCAGCCCCAGCATTTT.

The J gene is TRBJ1-5, the V gene TRBV27; D not resolved. Germline values: CDR1 MNHEY, CDR2 SMNVEV (reference sequence). V was cut by 3 bases and J by 1 base, with 10 bases left in between. This CDR3 has 15 amino acids. CDR3: CASSLRAQSNQPQHF. DNA for the CDR3: TGTGCCAGCAGTTTGCGGGCCCAAAGCAATCAGCCCCAGCATTTT.

V and J are TRBV6-1 and TRBJ1-5; tentative D call: TRBD1 (5 bases). The V end lost 6 bases, the J end lost 0 bases, and 12 bases lay between the germline ends. The CDR3 runs to 15 residues. Germline V CDR1 and CDR2: MNHNS, SASEGT. The CDR3 spells CASSPTAYSNQPQHF. The CDR3, as DNA: TGTGCCAGCAGCCCGACAGCGTATAGCAATCAGCCCCAGCATTTT.

The chain carries TRBV2 and TRBJ1-1, with TRBD1 as a possible D gene (6 bases). The length of the CDR3 is 16 residues. Germline V gene data show CDR1 as SNHLY and CDR2 as FYNNEI. Trimming removed 6 bases from V and 5 bases from J, with 22 bases in between. The CDR3 bases are TGTGCCAGCAGCGCCGGCGTCAGGGGACCGGGGACTGAAGCTTTCTTT. The encoded protein is CASSAGVRGPGTEAFF.

The chain is built from TRBV18 and TRBJ1-1; TRBD1 agrees at 8 bases. Germline V gives CDR1 KGHSH, CDR2 LQKENI. V shed 5 bases and J 0 bases; nucleotides not matched to a gene: 11. The CDR3 is made up of 17 amino acids. The CDR3 DNA follows: TGTGCCAGCTCAGTAAAGATCCAGGGGGCTTTGAACACTGAAGCTTTCTTT. This sequence encodes CASSVKIQGALNTEAFF. The full variable domain, its missing parts supplied by reference TRBV18 and TRBJ1-1, is NAGVMQNPRHLVRRRGQEARLRCSPMKGHSHVYWYRQLPEEGLKFMVYLQKENIIDESGMPKERFSAEFPKEGPSILRIQQVVRGDSAAYFCASSVKIQGALNTEAFFGQGTRLTVV.

This clone was counted between two and nine times. The chain combines TRBV30 with TRBJ2-7; TRBD1 agrees at 7 bases. The ends lost 2 bases at V and 0 bases at J; junction bases unmatched: 1. Germline lookup yields CDR1 GTSNPN and CDR2 SVGIG (reference sequence). This CDR3 is 13 amino acids long. CDR3 region: CAWSPGGSYEQYF. DNA for the CDR3: TGTGCCTGGAGTCCAGGGGGCTCCTACGAGCAGTACTTC.

The chain links TRBV10-3 to TRBJ1-1, with D tentatively TRBD1 (5 bases). The CDR3 has 13 residues. Trimming took 10 bases from V and 4 from J, leaving 16 bases between them. CDR1 ENHRY and CDR2 SYGVKD come from the germline V gene. The CDR3 DNA reads TGTGCCAGCGGGGGTGCGTCGGGCACTGAAGCTTTCTTT. Encoded protein: CASGGASGTEAFF.

The chain has TRBV14 and TRBJ2-7, with 11 nucleotides matching TRBD1. V shed 3 bases, J shed 0 bases, and the junction held 1 base outside the gene matches. Germline lookup yields CDR1 SGHDN and CDR2 FVKESK. The CDR3 is 15 amino acids. CDR3 coding DNA: TGTGCCAGCAGCCACGGACAGGGGGCCTCCTACGAGCAGTACTTC. Encoded protein: CASSHGQGASYEQYF.

The gene calls are TRBV28 and TRBJ2-1; D unresolved. V lost 8 bases and J lost 5, with 13 bases in between. Per germline, CDR1 MDHEN and CDR2 SYDVKM. CDR3 length: 13 residues. CDR3 DNA: TGTGCCAGCGACATCGCTTTCGACAATGAGCAGTTCTTC. It is translated as CASDIAFDNEQFF.

The chain joins TRBV6-4 to TRBJ1-1, with D possibly TRBD1 on 5 matching bases. The CDR3 has 13 residues. Trimming cost V 5 bases and J 5 bases, with 12 bases left between them. Per the germline V gene, CDR1 is MRHNA and CDR2 is SNTAGT. CDR3 nucleotides: TGTGCCAGCAGTTACCACCAGGGTACTGAAGCTTTCTTT. Amino acid sequence: CASSYHQGTEAFF.

The V call is TRBV5-1, the J call TRBJ2-2; 9 nucleotides agree with TRBD2. Germline V CDR1 and CDR2: SGHRS, YFSETQ. V lost 6 bases and J lost 1; bases outside the gene matches: 4. CDR3 size: 15 residues. The CDR3 DNA reads TGCGCCAGCAAGCCGCGGGAGGGGAACACCGGGGAGCTGTTTTTT. This translates into CASKPREGNTGELFF.

The J gene is TRBJ2-2, the V gene TRBV6-6; D call uncertain. The CDR3 spans 12 residues. The ends were cut back, 2 bases at V and 11 bases at J, with 9 bases in the middle. The germline V gene has CDR1 MNHNY and CDR2 SVGAGI (reference sequence). The DNA of the CDR3 is TGTGCCAGCAGTTACGCAACAGTAGAGCTGTTTTTT. It is translated as CASSYATVELFF.

The chain links TRBV5-4 to TRBJ2-1, with 7 bases that match TRBD1. The germline CDR1 and CDR2 sequences are SGHNT and YYREEE (reference sequence). The CDR3 runs 15 residues. V dropped 4 bases and J dropped 5; count of bases not matched to a gene: 9. Here the CDR3 reads CASSRQGRVDNEQFF. DNA for the CDR3: TGTGCCAGCAGCCGACAGGGACGTGTGGACAATGAGCAGTTCTTC.

This clone showed up just a few times. CDR3 amino acids: CASSPRTGAGNTIYF. The CDR3 DNA is TGTGCCAGCAGCCCCCGGACAGGGGCTGGAAACACCATATATTTT. This chain links TRBV5-4 with TRBJ1-3; 9 bases align to TRBD1. This CDR3 has 15 residues. V shed 4 bases, J shed 2 bases, and the junction held 4 bases outside the gene matches. Germline V gene data show CDR1 as SGHNT and CDR2 as YYREEE (reference sequence).

This clone appeared a few times. The chain has TRBV2 and TRBJ1-6, with TRBD1 matching over 7 bases. Germline trimming cut 8 bases from V and 7 bases from J; bases unmatched to any gene: 8. CDR3 size: 14 residues. Germline assignment: CDR1 SNHLY and CDR2 FYNNEI. The DNA of the CDR3 is TGTGCCAGCCTCCTATTGGACAGGAATTCACCCCTCCACTTT. It translates to CASLLLDRNSPLHF.

V is TRBV6-1 and J is TRBJ2-7; TRBD1 might be the D (6 bases). V was shortened by 1 base and J by 4 bases, with 11 bases between the two germline ends. This CDR3 spans 14 amino acids. CDR1 MNHNS and CDR2 SASEGT come from the germline V gene. The DNA for the CDR3 is TGTGCCAGCAGTGAAGTCCTCGACAGGTACGAGCAGTACTTC. As protein: CASSEVLDRYEQYF.

CDR3 amino acids: CSVALGRAKNIQYF. The DNA for the CDR3 is TGCAGCGTTGCACTGGGGCGAGCCAAAAACATTCAGTACTTC. The chain couples TRBV29-1 to TRBJ2-4, with D maybe TRBD1 (5 bases). There are 14 residues in the CDR3. The germline CDR1 and CDR2 sequences are SQVTM and ANQGSEA. Trimming removed 4 bases from V and 0 bases from J, with 10 bases in between.

This clone appeared once. V gene TRBV4-3 combines with J gene TRBJ1-1; D gene unclear. Per the germline V gene, CDR1 is LGHNA and CDR2 is YSLEER. CDR3 length: 15 amino acids. Trimming removed 0 bases from V and 0 bases from J, with 8 bases in between. The CDR3 here is CASSQESNMNTEAFF. The CDR3 DNA is TGCGCCAGCAGCCAAGAAAGTAACATGAACACTGAAGCTTTCTTT.